The 14 T cell receptor beta chains listed next were all sequenced from one sample in a study of T cells in localized non-small cell lung cancer (TCRdb year 2020). Library preparation used the immunoSEQ multiplex PCR assay. TCRdb's version of the immuneACCESS table is confined to in-frame rearrangements and falls short of the full clone set. An unresolved V gene accounts for under half of the shortfall where checked; the remainder is of unknown origin. The sample records 70,000 to 95,000 clones, roughly 93% of which are singletons. The top ten clonotypes cover approximately 4% of the sample. The sample was PBMCs, taken before any cancer treatment. The receptors here all came from a woman aged 35 to 75 with stage II squamous cell lung carcinoma.

The chain links TRBV29-1 to TRBJ1-1, with 10 bases that match TRBD1. The length of the CDR3 is 17 residues. Germline lookup yields CDR1 SQVTM and CDR2 ANQGSEA. J lost 1 base, V lost 5 bases, and 13 bases had no gene match. The DNA of the CDR3 is TGCAGCGTTCTTAAGGGACAGGGGTCCATGAGGAACACTGAAGCTTTCTTT. It is translated as CSVLKGQGSMRNTEAFF.

This sequence joins TRBV27 and TRBJ2-1; D is possibly TRBD2 (7 bases). This CDR3 has 16 amino acids. Germline assignment: CDR1 MNHEY and CDR2 SMNVEV (reference sequence). V was shortened by 3 bases and J by 7 bases, with 19 bases between the two germline ends. The CDR3 loop reads CASSFGLGGRGNEQFF. In nucleotides, the CDR3 is TGTGCCAGCAGTTTCGGTTTGGGGGGGAGGGGGAATGAGCAGTTCTTC.

The chain is built from TRBV5-1 and TRBJ2-2; D unclear. From germline, CDR1 is SGHRS and CDR2 YFSETQ. The CDR3 spans 13 residues. Trimming shortened V by 3 bases and J by 8 bases, and 11 bases separated the two germline ends. This CDR3 reads CASSYGNKGELFF. CDR3 in DNA: TGCGCCAGCAGCTACGGTAACAAGGGGGAGCTGTTTTTT.

The rearrangement links TRBV15 to TRBJ2-5; D possibly matches TRBD1 or TRBD2 (5 bases each). The CDR3 runs 15 residues. V was trimmed by 0 bases and J by 5 bases, leaving 13 bases between them. The germline V gene has CDR1 LNHNV and CDR2 YYDKDF (reference sequence). The DNA of the CDR3 is TGTGCCACCAGCAGAGATCATGGGGGATCGGAGACCCAGTACTTC. It is translated as CATSRDHGGSETQYF.

The J gene is TRBJ2-7, the V gene TRBV11-2; D ambiguous. With 5 bases removed from V and 2 bases from J, the gap between germline ends came to 16 bases. The CDR3 is made up of 15 amino acids. From germline, CDR1 is SGHAT and CDR2 FQNNGV. Here the CDR3 reads CASSPDPKGTYEQYF. DNA of the CDR3: TGTGCCAGCAGCCCGGACCCCAAGGGAACCTACGAGCAGTACTTC.

V and J are TRBV18 and TRBJ1-1; D is uncertain. This CDR3 is 16 amino acids long. V shed 3 bases and J shed 4 bases, with 18 bases lying between them. Germline CDR1 KGHSH, CDR2 LQKENI. Here the CDR3 DNA reads TGTGCCAGCTCACCCGGTCTTGTGTCATTCGGCACTGAAGCTTTCTTT. Protein: CASSPGLVSFGTEAFF.

This clone was seen only once. The chain couples TRBV6-8 to TRBJ2-7, with 8 positions matching TRBD2. J gave up 5 bases and V 4 bases, and 4 bases lay outside the gene matches. This CDR3 is built from 13 residues. Looked up from germline, CDR1 is MNHGY and CDR2 is SAAAGT. In DNA form, the CDR3 reads TGTGCCAGCAGTTCCAGCGGGAGCCACGAGCAGTACTTC. Residues: CASSSSGSHEQYF.

This chain uses TRBV2 with TRBJ1-1; 7 bases agree with TRBD1. Germline V gene data show CDR1 as SNHLY and CDR2 as FYNNEI. The J segment lost 6 bases and the V segment lost 7 bases, leaving 17 bases of the junction unmatched. The CDR3 runs 16 residues. The CDR3 protein is CASTRDSGTTAAEAFF. In nucleotides, the CDR3 is TGTGCCAGCACCCGGGACAGTGGGACTACAGCGGCTGAAGCTTTCTTT. Complete variable domain (other parts from reference TRBV2 and TRBJ1-1): EPEVTQTPSHQVTQMGQEVILRCVPISNHLYFYWYRQILGQKVEFLVSFYNNEISEKSEIFDDQFSVERPDGSNFTLKIRSTKLEDSAMYFCASTRDSGTTAAEAFFGQGTRLTVV.

This clone was counted between two and nine times. The gene calls are TRBV28 and TRBJ2-1; 11 bases are shared with TRBD2. Trimming at V came to 7 bases and at J to 7 bases, leaving 9 bases not matched to a gene. Per germline, CDR1 MDHEN and CDR2 SYDVKM. The CDR3 is 15 residues long. CDR3 in amino acids: CASTSVGLAVNEQFF. The DNA for the CDR3 is TGTGCCAGCACCTCCGTGGGACTAGCGGTAAATGAGCAGTTCTTC.

The chain combines TRBV5-4 with TRBJ1-2; tentatively, D is TRBD1 (6 bases). The CDR3 sequence is 15 residues long. The ends were cut back, 4 bases at V and 3 bases at J, with 16 bases in the middle. Germline CDR1 reads SGHNT; CDR2 reads YYREEE (reference sequence). CDR3 region: CASSLPTGLDYGYTF. CDR3 nucleotides: TGTGCCAGCAGCCTTCCCACAGGGTTAGACTATGGCTACACCTTC.

This clone was seen only once. This chain uses TRBV28 with TRBJ2-3; D may be TRBD1 or TRBD2 (5 bases each). Trimming cost V 4 bases and J 3 bases, with 14 bases left between them. CDR3 length equals 15 residues. Germline V gene sequence: CDR1 MDHEN, CDR2 SYDVKM. The CDR3 is CASSSQTGRTDTQYF. The CDR3 DNA reads TGTGCCAGCAGTTCTCAGACGGGACGGACAGATACGCAGTATTTT.

This clone occurred a few times. The DNA of the CDR3 is TGCGCCAGCAGCTCGGAATCAGGGGGATGGAACACTGAAGCTTTCTTT. Translating it yields CASSSESGGWNTEAFF. The rearrangement uses TRBV5-1 and TRBJ1-1; 7 nucleotides match TRBD1. This CDR3 region has 16 residues. J gave up 1 base and V 3 bases, and 9 bases lay outside the gene matches. Germline CDR1 reads SGHRS; CDR2 reads YFSETQ.

The chain joins TRBV5-1 to TRBJ2-3, with D possibly matching TRBD1 (5 bases). Trimming took off 4 bases at V and 0 bases at J, with 12 bases between the two ends. Germline V gene lookup returns CDR1 SGHRS and CDR2 YFSETQ. The CDR3 contains 15 residues. As DNA, the CDR3 is TGCGCCAGCAGCCGACAGACCCATAGCACAGATACGCAGTATTTT. It is translated as CASSRQTHSTDTQYF.

The CDR3 nucleotides read TGCGCCAGCAGCTTGTACTTGAACAGGGCGAGCACCGGGGAGCTGTTTTTT. Its translation: CASSLYLNRASTGELFF. The chain joins TRBV5-1 to TRBJ2-2; weak D call: TRBD1 (6 bases). The V and J ends lost 1 base and 4 bases respectively, with 17 bases between them. This CDR3 is 17 amino acids long. The germline V gene has CDR1 SGHRS and CDR2 YFSETQ.